These 14 T cell receptor beta chains were sequenced from one sample in a study of T-cell memory formation after mild COVID-19. TCRdb redid the calling of the 5' RACE reads with MiXCR, one entry per CDR3 protein. The sample lists 100,000 to 130,000 distinct CDR3 sequences, about an eighth occurring once. Sequencing was carried out using PBMCs or a T cell subset sorted from them (not recorded which). The receptors here all came from a man aged 18 to 35 who had mild COVID-19 (a few samples of this study predate the infection). Cell type and time point are not known.

The V call is TRBV6-6, the J call TRBJ2-1, with unresolved D. Trimming shortened V by 2 bases and J by 4 bases, and 9 bases separated the two germline ends. This CDR3 is 14 amino acids long. The germline V gene has CDR1 MNHNY and CDR2 SVGAGI (reference sequence). The CDR3 DNA sequence: TGTGCCAGCAGTTACGCCGGCGCGTACAATGAGCAGTTCTTC. It translates to CASSYAGAYNEQFF.

This clonotype was detected only a few times. The V gene is TRBV11-2, the J gene TRBJ2-3; possibly TRBD2 for D (6 bases). This CDR3 spans 16 amino acids. Trimming pared 1 base from V and 8 bases from J, leaving 19 bases between. Germline CDR1 is SGHAT and CDR2 is FQNNGV. In DNA, the CDR3 is TGTGCCAGCAGCTTAGGGCCAAGGAGGGTTAGTGGTACGCAGTATTTT. Protein sequence: CASSLGPRRVSGTQYF.

This clonotype was counted a few times. J is TRBJ2-7 and V is TRBV4-1; D tentatively reads TRBD1 or TRBD2 (5 bases each). The CDR3 length is 14 residues. V lost 4 bases and J lost 8, with 18 bases in between. The germline CDR1 and CDR2 sequences are MGHRA and YSYEKL. In DNA form, the CDR3 reads TGCGCCAGCAGCCCGCTTAGAGGGGCCGAGAAGCAGTACTTC. Residues: CASSPLRGAEKQYF.

This clonotype showed up just a few times. The chain links TRBV7-9 to TRBJ1-2; 7 nucleotides agree with TRBD1. This CDR3 comprises 12 residues. From germline, CDR1 is SEHNR and CDR2 FQNEAQ (reference sequence). With V trimmed by 5 bases and J by 7 bases, 4 bases remained unmatched. The CDR3: CASSRGGPGYTF. CDR3 nucleotide sequence: TGTGCCAGCAGCCGAGGGGGCCCTGGCTACACCTTC.

This clonotype was recorded a few times. This sequence joins TRBV20-1 and TRBJ1-4; no reliable D call. This CDR3 spans 12 amino acids. The germline gives CDR1 DFQATT, CDR2 SNEGSKA (reference sequence). V lost 7 bases and J lost 5, with 11 bases in between. The CDR3 protein is CSGREVNEKLFF. DNA of the CDR3: TGCAGTGGCCGGGAGGTCAATGAAAAACTGTTTTTT.

This clonotype was counted many times. This chain joins TRBV15 and TRBJ2-1, with D perhaps TRBD1 (5 bases). Germline CDR1 and CDR2: LNHNV and YYDKDF (reference sequence). This CDR3 is built from 15 residues. V was clipped by 5 bases and J by 6 bases, with 17 bases between them. CDR3 region: CATSPGAARSNEQFF. CDR3 sequence (DNA): TGTGCCACCAGCCCTGGGGCAGCCAGATCCAATGAGCAGTTCTTC.

This clonotype was seen ten or more times. The rearrangement joins TRBV29-1 to TRBJ2-1; the match to TRBD2 covers 7 bases. Germline CDR1 SQVTM, CDR2 ANQGSEA. Unmatched junction bases numbered 13, after V lost 4 bases and J lost 7 bases. This CDR3 is built from 15 residues. CDR3 bases: TGCAGCGTTGTAAATCGGGCGGGGGTCTTAAATGAGCAGTTCTTC. Translation: CSVVNRAGVLNEQFF.

This clonotype was picked up many times. The chain couples TRBV20-1 to TRBJ2-3, with 11 bases aligning to TRBD1. This CDR3 spans 15 amino acids. The germline CDR1 and CDR2 sequences are DFQATT and SNEGSKA (reference sequence). Trimming cost V 6 bases and J 4 bases; bases outside gene matches: 9. CDR3 loop: CSANRDRGVPDTQYF. The CDR3 DNA sequence: TGCAGTGCAAACCGGGACAGGGGGGTCCCAGATACGCAGTATTTT.

This clonotype has only a few counts. The chain couples TRBV20-1 to TRBJ2-7; no reliable D call. The germline CDR1 and CDR2 sequences are DFQATT and SNEGSKA (reference sequence). The CDR3 contains 14 residues. The germline V and J ends were trimmed by 3 bases and 0 bases, with 12 bases remaining between them. The CDR3 coding sequence is TGCAGTGCTAGGGAACCTAAGAGCTCCTACGAGCAGTACTTC. It translates to CSAREPKSSYEQYF.

This clonotype was counted between two and nine times. CDR3 residues: CASSHRQPTSYFEQFF. CDR3 bases: TGTGCCAGCAGCCATCGACAGCCGACAAGCTATTTTGAGCAGTTCTTC. This chain uses TRBV5-6 with TRBJ2-1; tentatively, D is TRBD1 (5 bases). The length of the CDR3 is 16 residues. Trimming removed 4 bases at V and 9 bases at J, with 23 bases between. CDR1 is SGHDT and CDR2 is YYEEEE in the germline V gene.

The table lists this clonotype with a count of one. The chain uses TRBV15 and TRBJ1-2, with TRBD1 as a possible D gene (5 bases). The V and J ends lost 5 bases and 8 bases respectively, with 12 bases between them. This CDR3 spans 12 amino acids. The germline V gene encodes CDR1 LNHNV and CDR2 YYDKDF (reference sequence). CDR3 region: CATSAQALGYTF. CDR3 nucleotides: TGTGCCACCAGCGCACAGGCTCTGGGCTACACCTTC.

This clonotype was seen a handful of times. CDR3 sequence: CASSQEFGGSNTEAFF. For the CDR3, the DNA is TGCGCCAGCAGCCAAGAGTTCGGAGGTTCGAACACTGAAGCTTTCTTT. The rearrangement links TRBV4-1 to TRBJ1-1; D call uncertain. V lost 0 bases and J lost 1, with 12 bases in between. Germline values: CDR1 MGHRA, CDR2 YSYEKL. The CDR3 has 16 residues.

V gene TRBV4-2 combines with J gene TRBJ1-1; no firm D call. The CDR3 extends over 15 amino acids. Trimming pared 1 base from V and 3 bases from J, leaving 12 bases between. Looked up from germline, CDR1 is LGHNA and CDR2 is YNFKEQ. DNA of the CDR3: TGTGCCAGCAGCCAAGTTAGTACTGGGGACACTGAAGCTTTCTTT. Its translation: CASSQVSTGDTEAFF.

The V gene is TRBV4-3, the J gene TRBJ2-1, with D unresolved. V shed 8 bases and J shed 2 bases, with 10 bases lying between them. CDR3 length: 13 amino acids. Germline CDR1 LGHNA, CDR2 YSLEER. CDR3 residues: CASSYPPYNEQFF. DNA for the CDR3: TGCGCCAGCTCATACCCTCCCTACAATGAGCAGTTCTTC.